This T cell receptor beta chain was documented in a study of CD8 T cells in Susac syndrome. Notes on the study in general: The study conceded that its TCR sequencing and HLA analysis involved relatively few individuals.

Of note for this clonotype: Its specificity is not known.

A quantity of about 0.5 to 1 ug RNA underwent reverse transcription using random hexamers. TCRdb reanalysed the immunoSEQ multiplex PCR reads using MiXCR and keeps one entry per CDR3 protein. Of more than 85,000 distinct CDR3 sequences listed, roughly 96% were seen once; the top ten hold 0.09% to 0.1%. The V end was cut by 5 bases, the J end by 5 bases, with 14 bases between. The CDR3 is made up of 13 amino acids. The germline V gene has CDR1 SGDLS and CDR2 YYNGEE. The authors sequenced TCR beta from blood CD8+ and CD4+ T cells. The study used healthy donors as controls matched for age and sex. Negative isolation was used for CD8+ and CD4+ T cells, and FACS enrichment was applied to TEMRA cells.

The origin of this receptor is a human donor in good health. The chain combines TRBV9 with TRBJ2-7; D perhaps matches TRBD2 (6 bases). Sequencing was carried out using CD4+ T cells from PBMCs. CDR3 DNA: TGTGCCAGCAGAGCCCCTGGGGAGGACGAGCAGTACTTC. Protein sequence: CASRAPGEDEQYF.